This T cell receptor (beta chain) derives from a study of blood T cells in healthy people across ages. Germline values: CDR1 SEHNR, CDR2 FQNEAQ (reference sequence). V gave up 7 bases and J gave up 9 bases, with 14 bases separating them. The CDR3 is made up of 12 amino acids. Every sample had a minimum of 6.5 million PBMCs isolated. PCR was performed a second time for roughly 7 to 11 cycles using a sample-barcoded 5' primer and a J-beta primer mix. A 12-random-nucleotide template-switch adaptor tagged each cDNA molecule. TCRdb passed the 5' RACE reads through MiXCR, listing each CDR3 protein once. The table shows some 800,000 distinct CDR3 sequences, with around 25% occurring only once. These same records also appear under a second study, on T cells of mothers and their children.

The sequencing input was blood. The TCR comes from a boy younger than 18 in good health. The chain carries TRBV7-9 and TRBJ2-3, with D perhaps matching TRBD2 (6 bases). The CDR3 DNA reads as TGTGCCAGCAACCCTAAGGCGGGAACGCAGTATTTT. It yields the protein CASNPKAGTQYF.